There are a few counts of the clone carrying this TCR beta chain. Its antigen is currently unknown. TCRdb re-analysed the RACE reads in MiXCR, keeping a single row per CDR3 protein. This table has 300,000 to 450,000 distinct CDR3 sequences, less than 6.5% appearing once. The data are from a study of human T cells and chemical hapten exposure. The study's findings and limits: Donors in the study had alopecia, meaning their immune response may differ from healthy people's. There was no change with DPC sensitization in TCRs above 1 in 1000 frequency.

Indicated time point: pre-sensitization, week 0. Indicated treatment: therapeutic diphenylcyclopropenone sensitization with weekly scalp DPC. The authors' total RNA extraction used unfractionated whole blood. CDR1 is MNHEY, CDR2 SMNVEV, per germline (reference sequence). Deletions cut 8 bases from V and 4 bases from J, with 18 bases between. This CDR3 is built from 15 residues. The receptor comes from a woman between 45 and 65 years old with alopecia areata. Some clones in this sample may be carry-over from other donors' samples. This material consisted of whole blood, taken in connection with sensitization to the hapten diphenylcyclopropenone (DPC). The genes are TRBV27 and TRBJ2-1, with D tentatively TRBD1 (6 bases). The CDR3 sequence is CASDKHRDRYNEQFF. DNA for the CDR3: TGTGCCAGCGATAAGCACAGGGACCGATACAATGAGCAGTTCTTC.